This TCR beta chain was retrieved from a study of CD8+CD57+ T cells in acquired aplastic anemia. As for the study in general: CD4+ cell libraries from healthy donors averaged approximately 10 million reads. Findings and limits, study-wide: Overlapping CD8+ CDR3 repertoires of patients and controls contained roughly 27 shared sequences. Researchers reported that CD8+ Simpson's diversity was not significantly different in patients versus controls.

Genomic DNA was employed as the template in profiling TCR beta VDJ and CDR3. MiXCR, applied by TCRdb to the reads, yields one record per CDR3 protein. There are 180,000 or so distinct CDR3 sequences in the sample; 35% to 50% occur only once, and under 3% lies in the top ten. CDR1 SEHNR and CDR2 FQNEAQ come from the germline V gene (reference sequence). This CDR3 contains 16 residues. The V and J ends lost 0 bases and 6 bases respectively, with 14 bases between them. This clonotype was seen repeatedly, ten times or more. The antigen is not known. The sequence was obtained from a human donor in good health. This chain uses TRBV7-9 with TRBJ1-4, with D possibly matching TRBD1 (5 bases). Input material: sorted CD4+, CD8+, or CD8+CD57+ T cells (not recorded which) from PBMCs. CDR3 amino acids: CASSLARGGEHEKLFF. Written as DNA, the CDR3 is TGTGCCAGCAGCTTAGCACGCGGAGGGGAACATGAAAAACTGTTTTTT.